The sequence of this TCR beta chain was determined in a study of T-cell reconstitution after alpha-beta-depleted transplantation in children. Unique molecular identifiers tagged the TCRbeta library. TCRdb recomputed calls from the PCR reads with MiXCR, one row per CDR3 protein. The table records about 350,000 distinct CDR3 sequences, 13% of them present only once. The sequencing here drew on PBMCs, taken from the stem cell graft. This sequence was found in a human donor who donated a stem cell graft to a child with Fanconi anemia.

The CDR3 loop reads CASSQAKGPGYGYTF. CDR3 bases: TGCGCCAGCAGCCAAGCTAAAGGACCAGGCTATGGCTACACCTTC. This chain connects TRBV4-3 to TRBJ1-2; D gene uncertain. The CDR3 extends over 15 amino acids. Trimming cost V 1 base and J 4 bases, with 13 bases left between them. The germline CDR1 and CDR2 sequences are LGHNA and YSLEER.